Listed here are 9 T cell receptor beta chains from one sample, sequenced in a study of T cell changes during pregnancy in multiple sclerosis. TCRdb's table, derived via immunoSEQ multiplex PCR, lists solely in-frame clones and lacks some. The data hold under 40,000 clones, with 85% to 95% observed a single time. Sequenced here: CD4+ T cells from peripheral blood mononuclear cells, sampled in the third trimester of pregnancy. All receptors come from a female donor in good health, enrolled as a control in a pregnancy study.

The V and J genes are TRBV30 and TRBJ2-7; D is perhaps TRBD2 (6 bases). CDR3 length: 11 residues. Trimming removed 1 base from V and 9 bases from J, with 10 bases in between. Germline lookup yields CDR1 GTSNPN and CDR2 SVGIG (reference sequence). This CDR3 reads CAWSGGVGQYF. As DNA, the CDR3 is TGTGCCTGGAGTGGGGGGGTAGGGCAGTACTTC.

This clone has only one observation. The rearrangement links TRBV27 to TRBJ2-7, with 11 bases fitting TRBD2. Germline lookup yields CDR1 MNHEY and CDR2 SMNVEV (reference sequence). The CDR3 extends over 15 amino acids. After removal of 6 bases from V and 3 bases from J, the junction contained 7 bases not matched to a gene. The CDR3 bases are TGTGCCAGCAGCCTAACTAGCGGGAGCTACTACGAGCAGTACTTC. Translating gives CASSLTSGSYYEQYF.

V is TRBV6-1 and J is TRBJ2-1; D call uncertain. Germline CDR1 and CDR2: MNHNS and SASEGT. V was clipped by 4 bases and J by 4 bases, with 5 bases between them. This CDR3 spans 12 amino acids. CDR3 DNA: TGTGCCAGCAGTGCGAGATACAATGAGCAGTTCTTC. This gives the protein CASSARYNEQFF.

This rearrangement joins TRBV5-4 to TRBJ1-1; 11 bases align to TRBD1. V gave up 10 bases and J gave up 0 bases; unmatched junction bases: 5. Germline lookup yields CDR1 SGHNT and CDR2 YYREEE (reference sequence). CDR3 length equals 14 residues. For the CDR3, the DNA is TGTGCCGTCTGGGACAGGGGGGTGAACACTGAAGCTTTCTTT. It yields the protein CAVWDRGVNTEAFF.

CDR3 loop: CASTGGLNTGELFF. CDR3 nucleotide sequence: TGTGCCAGTACAGGGGGTCTGAACACCGGGGAGCTGTTTTTT. The chain employs TRBV25-1 and TRBJ2-2; 8 nucleotides match TRBD1. Germline V gene sequence: CDR1 MGHDK, CDR2 SYGVNS. The ends lost 9 bases at V and 1 base at J; junction bases unmatched: 4. The CDR3 sequence is 14 residues long. Variable domain in full (rest from reference TRBV25-1 and TRBJ2-2): EADIYQTPRYLVIGTGKKITLECSQTMGHDKMYWYQQDPGMELHLIHYSYGVNSTEKGDLSSESTVSRIRTEHFPLTLESARPSHTSQYLCASTGGLNTGELFFGEGSRLTVL.

The chain recombines TRBV6-5 with TRBJ2-1, with 9 bases aligning to TRBD2. The CDR3 covers 12 residues. Trimming cost V 7 bases and J 9 bases; bases outside gene matches: 4. Germline values: CDR1 MNHEY, CDR2 SVGAGI. This chain's CDR3 is CASMAGGPEQFF. CDR3 nucleotides: TGTGCCAGCATGGCGGGGGGGCCTGAGCAGTTCTTC.

This chain connects TRBV30 to TRBJ1-2, with D possibly TRBD1 on 5 matching bases. CDR3 length: 12 amino acids. V was shortened by 5 bases and J by 10 bases, with 17 bases between the two germline ends. Per germline, CDR1 GTSNPN and CDR2 SVGIG (reference sequence). The DNA for the CDR3 is TGTGCCTGGGCAACAGGAGCTGGGGACTACACCTTC. Its translation is CAWATGAGDYTF. The entire variable domain, with the rest obtained from reference TRBV30 and TRBJ1-2, is as follows: SQTIHQWPATLVQPVGSPLSLECTVEGTSNPNLYWYRQAAGRGLQLLFYSVGIGQISSEVPQNLSASRPQDRQFILSSKKLLLSDSGFYLCAWATGAGDYTFGSGTRLTVV.

This clone showed up just once. J is TRBJ2-3 and V is TRBV6-5; a weak D match, TRBD1 (6 bases). Trimming pared 2 bases from V and 6 bases from J, leaving 12 bases between. Germline-derived CDR1 and CDR2 are MNHEY and SVGAGI. The CDR3 sequence is 14 residues long. This chain's CDR3 is CASSYRSGDDTQYF. The CDR3 region has the DNA TGTGCCAGCAGTTACCGCTCAGGGGATGATACGCAGTATTTT.

The chain links TRBV5-1 to TRBJ2-2; 8 bases are shared with TRBD2. The CDR3 length is 16 residues. After removal of 1 base from V and 1 base from J, the junction contained 3 bases not matched to a gene. Germline V gene sequence: CDR1 SGHRS, CDR2 YFSETQ. The CDR3 DNA reads TGCGCCAGCAGCTTGCGGCGGGGGGAGAACACCGGGGAGCTGTTTTTT. Its translation is CASSLRRGENTGELFF.